The 25 T cell receptor beta chains below were found in one sample sequenced in a study of T cell repertoires in cytomegalovirus infection (dated by TCRdb to about 2019). The sequencer was an Illumina HiSeq 1500. In TCRdb, the public reads were trimmed at Q25 with fastp and aligned with MiXCR, with productive beta chains retained. CDR3 protein duplicates are merged, each entry listing the most common genes and DNA. Recorded for this sample are some 97,000 distinct CDR3 sequences; less than 25% of them occurred a single time. About two fifths of the sample lies in the top ten. Sequencing used CD8+ T cells from PBMCs. Receptors were obtained from a human donor in good health (CMV status not recorded). Some clones in this sample may be carry-over from other donors' samples.

This clonotype was seen only a few times. The chain couples TRBV25-1 to TRBJ2-2; the match to TRBD1 covers 8 bases. J gave up 4 bases and V 8 bases, and 9 bases lay outside the gene matches. The CDR3 is made up of 15 amino acids. Germline loops: CDR1 MGHDK, CDR2 SYGVNS. The CDR3 nucleotides are TGTGCCAGCGGAGGATTACAGGGGGGCACCGGGGAGCTGTTTTTT. Residues: CASGGLQGGTGELFF.

The chain employs TRBV5-1 and TRBJ1-6; no clear D. The CDR3 loop spans 16 amino acids. Germline-derived CDR1 and CDR2 are SGHRS and YFSETQ. V was clipped by 4 bases and J by 9 bases, with 20 bases between them. CDR3 coding DNA: TGCGCCAGCAGCCAGAATACGAACCCACAATCTTCACCCCTCCACTTT. Encoded protein: CASSQNTNPQSSPLHF.

The CDR3, as DNA: TGTGCCAGCAGCACTGATGTCAGGGGGCATGACGGGGAGCTGTTTTTT. This encodes CASSTDVRGHDGELFF. This chain joins TRBV13 and TRBJ2-2; 8 bases are a match to TRBD1. The CDR3 has 16 residues. With 5 bases clipped from V and 7 bases from J, the junction kept 12 bases outside the gene matches. Germline assignment: CDR1 PRHDT and CDR2 FYEKMQ (reference sequence).

This clonotype was seen ten or more times. The chain carries TRBV7-6 and TRBJ1-2; D gene ambiguous. Trimming removed 5 bases at V and 4 bases at J, with 11 bases between. The CDR3 spans 13 residues. Germline loops: CDR1 SGHVS, CDR2 FNYEAQ. In DNA form, the CDR3 reads TGTGCCAGCAGCGCGGATAGCGGCTATGGCTACACCTTC. Its translation: CASSADSGYGYTF. The full variable domain, rest sourced from reference TRBV7-6 and TRBJ1-2, is GAGVSQSPRYKVTKRGQDVALRCDPISGHVSLYWYRQALGQGPEFLTYFNYEAQQDKSGLPNDRFSAERPEGSISTLTIQRTEQRDSAMYRCASSADSGYGYTFGSGTRLTVV.

Remarks on this clonotype: Given a much more abundant clone one base away, this may be a read error. The V gene is TRBV28, the J gene TRBJ2-7; D gene ambiguous. The ends were cut back, 5 bases at V and 0 bases at J, with 11 bases in the middle. Per the germline V gene, CDR1 is MDHEN and CDR2 is SYDVKM. The CDR3 extends over 14 amino acids. For the CDR3, the DNA is TGTGCCAGCAGTCGGATTCGGTACTCCTACGAGCAGTACTTC. Its translation: CASSRIRYSYEQYF.

This chain links TRBV6-5 with TRBJ1-1; tentative D call: TRBD1 (5 bases). The CDR3 has 16 residues. Germline V gives CDR1 MNHEY, CDR2 SVGAGI. Trimming cost V 0 bases and J 0 bases, with 11 bases left between them. CDR3 DNA sequence: TGTGCCAGCAGTTACTCGATTCAGGGATTGAACACTGAAGCTTTCTTT. Protein: CASSYSIQGLNTEAFF.

The J gene is TRBJ2-2, the V gene TRBV30; 10 positions match TRBD1. Germline-derived CDR1 and CDR2 are GTSNPN and SVGIG (reference sequence). The CDR3 is 12 amino acids. The V and J ends lost 5 bases and 6 bases, in that order; junction bases with no gene match: 0. The CDR3 DNA follows: TGTGCCTGGGGACAGGGGGCCGGGGAGCTGTTTTTT. Translating it yields CAWGQGAGELFF.

The chain has TRBV29-1 and TRBJ2-7; 9 bases line up with TRBD1. CDR1 is SQVTM, CDR2 ANQGSEA, per germline. Trimming removed 6 bases from V and 4 bases from J; junction bases left unmatched: 7. The CDR3 has 13 residues. CDR3 nucleotides: TGCAGCGTAGGGGACAGGGAAGGTTACGAGCAGTACTTC. Amino acid sequence: CSVGDREGYEQYF.

This clonotype came up once. J is TRBJ1-2 and V is TRBV20-1; D is uncertain. From germline, CDR1 is DFQATT and CDR2 SNEGSKA (reference sequence). Trimming pared 0 bases from V and 4 bases from J, leaving 6 bases between. This CDR3 comprises 12 residues. CDR3 protein: CSARDQGYGYTF. CDR3 nucleotide sequence: TGCAGTGCTAGAGATCAAGGCTATGGCTACACCTTC.

The chain has TRBV6-2 or TRBV6-3 and TRBJ2-7, with D possibly being TRBD2 (5 bases). V was shortened by 2 bases and J by 0 bases, with 11 bases between the two germline ends. The germline V gene encodes CDR1 MNHEY and CDR2 SVGEGT. The CDR3 length is 15 residues. The CDR3: CASSYVPGFSYEQYF. In DNA, the CDR3 is TGTGCCAGCAGTTACGTCCCGGGGTTCTCCTACGAGCAGTACTTC.

This clonotype appeared many times. The V call is TRBV20-1, the J call TRBJ2-4; the D call may be TRBD1 or TRBD2 (7 bases each). The CDR3 is 14 residues long. The V gene lost 6 bases and the J gene lost 0 bases, with 12 bases spanning the gap. CDR1 is DFQATT and CDR2 is SNEGSKA in the germline V gene (reference sequence). The CDR3: CSAQGGIAKNIQYF. The DNA of the CDR3 is TGCAGTGCCCAGGGGGGGATAGCCAAAAACATTCAGTACTTC.

This chain uses TRBV14 with TRBJ1-1; TRBD1 is a possible D gene (6 bases). The germline CDR1 and CDR2 sequences are SGHDN and FVKESK. Trimming took off 1 base at V and 4 bases at J, with 16 bases between the two ends. The CDR3 loop spans 16 amino acids. CDR3 sequence: CASSQADRLWGTEAFF. The CDR3 nucleotides read TGTGCCAGCAGCCAAGCAGACAGGTTATGGGGCACTGAAGCTTTCTTT.

V and J are TRBV5-5 and TRBJ2-2; no definite D call. This CDR3 region has 15 residues. V was clipped by 2 bases and J by 0 bases, with 8 bases between them. Germline lookup yields CDR1 SGHKS and CDR2 YYEKEE (reference sequence). CDR3 amino acids: CASSLGTTNTGELFF. The CDR3, as DNA: TGTGCCAGCAGCTTAGGTACTACGAACACCGGGGAGCTGTTTTTT.

This chain uses TRBV19 with TRBJ2-2; unclear D gene. Germline V lookup: CDR1 LNHDA, CDR2 SQIVND (reference sequence). The CDR3 contains 15 residues. V lost 5 bases, J lost 8 bases, and 18 bases lay in between. CDR3 protein: CASSHPSALLGELFF. CDR3 bases: TGTGCCAGTAGTCATCCCAGCGCCCTCTTGGGGGAGCTGTTTTTT. Filled out from reference TRBV19 and TRBJ2-2, the complete variable domain reads DGGITQSPKYLFRKEGQNVTLSCEQNLNHDAMYWYRQDPGQGLRLIYYSQIVNDFQKGDIAEGYSVSREKKESFPLTVTSAQKNPTAFYLCASSHPSALLGELFFGEGSRLTVL.

CDR3 residues: CSVEGGEADYNEQFF. In DNA, the CDR3 is TGCAGCGTTGAAGGTGGAGAAGCGGACTACAATGAGCAGTTCTTC. The rearrangement uses TRBV29-1 and TRBJ2-1; the D gene is possibly TRBD2 (5 bases). This CDR3 contains 15 residues. The V and J ends lost 1 base and 3 bases respectively, with 13 bases between them. CDR1 and CDR2 from the germline V gene are SQVTM and ANQGSEA.

This clonotype appeared many times. The chain employs TRBV28 and TRBJ1-3; possible D gene TRBD1, 6 bases. Germline V CDR1 and CDR2: MDHEN, SYDVKM. Trimming shortened V by 4 bases and J by 4 bases, and 20 bases separated the two germline ends. There are 17 residues in the CDR3. CDR3 sequence: CASSSNPGQTLGNTIYF. The CDR3 coding sequence is TGTGCCAGCAGTTCAAACCCGGGACAAACGCTGGGAAACACCATATATTTT.

This chain links TRBV11-2 with TRBJ1-2; D perhaps matches TRBD1 (6 bases). This CDR3 has 16 amino acids. The V and J ends lost 4 bases and 0 bases respectively, with 15 bases between them. Per the germline V gene, CDR1 is SGHAT and CDR2 is FQNNGV. The CDR3 here is CASSWGDTRPNYGYTF. The CDR3 DNA follows: TGTGCCAGCAGCTGGGGGGACACCAGACCTAACTATGGCTACACCTTC.

The chain combines TRBV7-9 with TRBJ2-2; D might be TRBD1 (5 bases). Between the trimmed V and J ends, which lost 7 bases and 6 bases, there was a span of 9 bases. This CDR3 is built from 12 residues. CDR1 SEHNR and CDR2 FQNEAQ come from the germline V gene (reference sequence). The CDR3 DNA reads as TGTGCCAGCATTGGGGCGTCCGGGGAGCTGTTTTTT. It codes for CASIGASGELFF.

The rearrangement joins TRBV3-1 to TRBJ2-2, with D perhaps TRBD1 or TRBD2 (5 bases each). Germline CDR1 and CDR2: LGHDT and YNNKEL (reference sequence). CDR3 length: 16 residues. V lost 1 base to trimming and J lost 4 bases, with 13 bases between them. CDR3 DNA: TGTGCCAGCAGCCAAGGCCGAGGGGCGACCACCGGGGAGCTGTTTTTT. Translating gives CASSQGRGATTGELFF.

The sample holds many counts of this clonotype. The chain carries TRBV11-2 and TRBJ2-7; D is unresolved. The germline gives CDR1 SGHAT, CDR2 FQNNGV. This CDR3 is 13 amino acids long. Between the trimmed V and J ends, which lost 1 base and 3 bases, there was a span of 7 bases. The CDR3 reads CASSLGQLYEQYF. The DNA for the CDR3 is TGTGCCAGCAGCTTAGGGCAGCTCTACGAGCAGTACTTC.

This clonotype has a handful of counts. V gene TRBV27 combines with J gene TRBJ2-1, with 9 bases matching TRBD1. The germline gives CDR1 MNHEY, CDR2 SMNVEV (reference sequence). The CDR3 has 16 residues. V lost 9 bases and J lost 4; bases outside the gene matches: 13. The CDR3 nucleotides read TGTGCCAGTAAGGGGACAGGGAGAGATCGTTACAATGAGCAGTTCTTC. Its translation: CASKGTGRDRYNEQFF.

A few counts support this clonotype. The V and J genes are TRBV20-1 and TRBJ2-1, with D unresolved. The germline V gene encodes CDR1 DFQATT and CDR2 SNEGSKA (reference sequence). V was shortened by 0 bases and J by 5 bases, with 5 bases between the two germline ends. The CDR3 consists of 12 residues. CDR3 region: CSARESDNEQFF. The CDR3 DNA follows: TGCAGTGCTAGAGAGAGCGACAATGAGCAGTTCTTC.

This chain uses TRBV29-1 with TRBJ2-2; TRBD1 or TRBD2 may be the D gene (5 bases each). Looked up from germline, CDR1 is SQVTM and CDR2 is ANQGSEA. The CDR3 extends over 16 amino acids. V was clipped by 3 bases and J by 3 bases, with 17 bases between them. This CDR3 reads CSVEGRRDSDTGELFF. The CDR3 bases are TGCAGCGTTGAGGGACGCAGGGATAGCGACACCGGGGAGCTGTTTTTT.

The chain links TRBV9 to TRBJ2-4, with 12 bases that match TRBD1. J gave up 8 bases and V 2 bases, and 8 bases lay outside the gene matches. CDR3 length equals 16 residues. Germline-derived CDR1 and CDR2 are SGDLS and YYNGEE. CDR3 bases: TGTGCCAGCAGCGTTTCCTGGGACAGGGGGCGGGACATTCAGTACTTC. Translating gives CASSVSWDRGRDIQYF. The variable domain in full, with the rest retrieved from reference TRBV9 and TRBJ2-4, is DSGVTQTPKHLITATGQRVTLRCSPRSGDLSVYWYQQSLDQGLQFLIQYYNGEERAKGNILERFSAQQFPDLHSELNLSSLELGDSALYFCASSVSWDRGRDIQYFGAGTRLSVL.

This clonotype was counted at least ten times. The genes are TRBV7-6 and TRBJ2-3; 8 nucleotides match TRBD2. This CDR3 contains 16 residues. Germline V gives CDR1 SGHVS, CDR2 FNYEAQ. V lost 5 bases, J lost 5 bases, and 12 bases stayed unmatched. The CDR3: CASSPESGRALDTQYF. The CDR3 DNA is TGTGCCAGCAGCCCAGAATCCGGGAGGGCCCTAGATACGCAGTATTTT.